What follows describes a single T cell receptor beta chain. The data were produced by immunoSEQ multiplex PCR, yet TCRdb's version contains in-frame clones alone and is incomplete. The sample records tens of thousands of clones, 81% being singletons. The sample originates from a study of blood T cell repertoires in COVID-19. On the study more broadly: PBMCs, B-cell-depleted T cells, or T cells provided the cDNA or gDNA that made up the material.

This sequence originates from a man older than 75 with COVID-19, enrolled during active disease. Sequences were obtained from peripheral blood.

CDR3: CASSLRARGSSPLHF. DNA of the CDR3: TGTGCCAGCAGCTTAAGGGCCCGGGGGAGTTCACCCCTCCACTTT. The V and J genes are TRBV7-3 and TRBJ1-6; D may be TRBD1 (5 bases). Looked up from germline, CDR1 is SGHTA and CDR2 is FQGTGA. V lost 1 base and J lost 9, with 13 bases in between. CDR3 length: 15 residues.